These 23 T cell receptor beta chains were sequenced from one sample in a study of blood T cell repertoires in COVID-19. Data came from immunoSEQ multiplex PCR; TCRdb stores just in-frame clones and leaves some out. This table holds under 400,000 clones, about nine tenths found once. The sequenced sample consisted of peripheral blood. Receptors were obtained from a woman aged 25 to 39 with COVID-19, enrolled during active disease.

This clone showed up just once. The chain recombines TRBV27 with TRBJ1-2, with 8 bases lining up with TRBD1. Germline V gives CDR1 MNHEY, CDR2 SMNVEV (reference sequence). V shed 7 bases and J 7 bases; nucleotides not matched to a gene: 14. This CDR3 spans 15 amino acids. In DNA, the CDR3 is TGTGCCAGCACAACCTTCGAGACAGGGGATTTTGGCTACACCTTC. Its translation: CASTTFETGDFGYTF.

This clone has a single count. The gene calls are TRBV7-2 and TRBJ2-7; 10 positions match TRBD1. V shed 5 bases, J shed 6 bases, and the junction held 7 bases outside the gene matches. The CDR3 covers 14 residues. Germline-derived CDR1 and CDR2 are SGHTA and FQGNSA. CDR3 amino acids: CASSADRGIGEQYF. The CDR3 DNA reads TGTGCCAGCAGCGCGGACAGGGGGATCGGCGAGCAGTACTTC.

The J gene is TRBJ1-4, the V gene TRBV10-3; 10 bases fit TRBD1. The CDR3 is 15 residues long. Trimming at V came to 3 bases and at J to 7 bases, leaving 5 bases not matched to a gene. Per germline, CDR1 ENHRY and CDR2 SYGVKD. The CDR3: CAISEPGQGSEKLFF. The CDR3 DNA reads TGTGCCATCAGTGAACCGGGACAGGGGAGTGAAAAACTGTTTTTT.

The chain couples TRBV3-1 (or the pseudogene TRBV3-2) to TRBJ1-2; TRBD1 aligns across 7 bases. Germline CDR1 LGHDT, CDR2 YNNKEL (reference sequence). The V and J ends lost 4 bases and 8 bases, in that order; junction bases with no gene match: 10. CDR3 size: 14 residues. For the CDR3, the DNA is TGTGCCAGCAGCCGTACGGACAGGATATCGGGCTACACCTTC. Amino acids: CASSRTDRISGYTF.

The rearrangement joins TRBV9 to TRBJ2-3; 9 nucleotides align to TRBD1. This CDR3 has 15 residues. In germline, CDR1 is SGDLS, CDR2 YYNGEE. Trimming removed 4 bases from V and 5 bases from J; junction bases left unmatched: 8. The CDR3 region is CASSTGGGIRDTQYF. CDR3 in DNA: TGTGCCAGCAGCACAGGGGGCGGCATCCGAGATACGCAGTATTTT. Complete variable domain (other parts from reference TRBV9 and TRBJ2-3): DSGVTQTPKHLITATGQRVTLRCSPRSGDLSVYWYQQSLDQGLQFLIQYYNGEERAKGNILERFSAQQFPDLHSELNLSSLELGDSALYFCASSTGGGIRDTQYFGPGTRLTVL.

The rearrangement uses TRBV3-1 (or the pseudogene TRBV3-2) and TRBJ1-2; D perhaps matches TRBD1 (6 bases). The CDR3 totals 16 residues. From germline, CDR1 is LGHDT and CDR2 YNNKEL (reference sequence). Trimming shortened V by 6 bases and J by 2 bases, and 19 bases separated the two germline ends. CDR3 coding DNA: TGTGCCAGCAGTCCAAGGGATCAGGGGAGAAACTATGGCTACACCTTC. Translation: CASSPRDQGRNYGYTF.

The genes are TRBV28 and TRBJ1-5, with D hard to call. V was shortened by 2 bases and J by 8 bases, with 13 bases between the two germline ends. The CDR3 extends over 14 amino acids. Per germline, CDR1 MDHEN and CDR2 SYDVKM. The CDR3 bases are TGTGCCAGCAGTTTACCGTTTCAGGTGGAGCCCCAGCATTTT. Translated: CASSLPFQVEPQHF.

This clone appeared once. The chain couples TRBV30 to TRBJ2-1; D may be TRBD2 (5 bases). Germline V CDR1 and CDR2: GTSNPN, SVGIG (reference sequence). The CDR3 contains 12 residues. Deletions cut 5 bases from V and 6 bases from J, with 11 bases between. In nucleotides, the CDR3 is TGTGCCTGGGGGGAAGGAGGCAATGAGCAGTTCTTC. Its protein product is CAWGEGGNEQFF.

CDR3 amino acids: CASSLRAGGPQETQYF. The CDR3 DNA sequence: TGTGCCAGCAGCTTACGTGCGGGGGGGCCCCAAGAGACCCAGTACTTC. The chain uses TRBV7-9 and TRBJ2-5, with 9 bases aligning to TRBD2. The J segment lost 1 base and the V segment lost 2 bases, leaving 5 bases of the junction unmatched. Looked up from germline, CDR1 is SEHNR and CDR2 is FQNEAQ (reference sequence). This CDR3 is built from 16 residues.

V and J are TRBV4-1 and TRBJ1-6; TRBD1 aligns across 8 bases. The CDR3 consists of 17 residues. J lost 8 bases, V lost 4 bases, and 13 bases had no gene match. From germline, CDR1 is MGHRA and CDR2 YSYEKL. CDR3 residues: CASSRGQAVDGDSPLHF. In DNA form, the CDR3 reads TGCGCCAGCAGCCGGGGACAGGCCGTCGACGGCGATTCACCCCTCCACTTT.

The V call is TRBV7-2, the J call TRBJ1-1; 8 bases are shared with TRBD1. Germline CDR1 is SGHTA and CDR2 is FQGNSA. CDR3 size: 15 residues. V shed 3 bases and J 4 bases; nucleotides not matched to a gene: 7. CDR3 DNA sequence: TGTGCCAGCAGCTTCAGGGGGCGCGGTGCCACTGAAGCTTTCTTT. This gives the protein CASSFRGRGATEAFF.

The chain uses TRBV5-1 and TRBJ2-3, with 8 nucleotides matching TRBD1. Germline loops: CDR1 SGHRS, CDR2 YFSETQ. The CDR3 extends over 16 amino acids. Trimming removed 4 bases from V and 2 bases from J; junction bases left unmatched: 9. In nucleotides, the CDR3 is TGCGCCAGCAGCCCTGATGGACAGGGCTCCACAGATACGCAGTATTTT. It yields the protein CASSPDGQGSTDTQYF.

The chain carries TRBV7-6 and TRBJ2-2, with D uncertain. V gave up 1 base and J gave up 1 base, with 16 bases separating them. Germline assignment: CDR1 SGHVS and CDR2 FNYEAQ. The CDR3 length is 18 residues. This CDR3 reads CASSLVIIGDGNTGELFF. Written as DNA, the CDR3 is TGTGCCAGCAGCTTAGTTATAATAGGAGACGGGAACACCGGGGAGCTGTTTTTT.

This chain connects TRBV11-2 to TRBJ2-5, with D possibly being TRBD1 (6 bases). V lost 1 base and J 4 bases, leaving 13 bases between the germline ends. Germline V gene lookup returns CDR1 SGHAT and CDR2 FQNNGV. CDR3 size: 15 residues. The CDR3 sequence is CASSLAQGGRETQYF. The CDR3 nucleotides read TGTGCCAGCAGCTTAGCACAGGGCGGCCGAGAGACCCAGTACTTC.

The genes are TRBV30 and TRBJ2-5, with 7 bases aligning to TRBD2. V lost 4 bases to trimming and J lost 5 bases; unmatched junction nucleotides: 7. Germline values: CDR1 GTSNPN, CDR2 SVGIG (reference sequence). The CDR3 is 13 amino acids. The CDR3 protein is CAWIAGDGETQYF. DNA of the CDR3: TGTGCCTGGATCGCGGGGGACGGGGAGACCCAGTACTTC.

This rearrangement joins TRBV7-9 to TRBJ1-5, with D tentatively TRBD1 (5 bases). This CDR3 comprises 15 residues. Germline assignment: CDR1 SEHNR and CDR2 FQNEAQ (reference sequence). V was trimmed by 5 bases and J by 2 bases, leaving 13 bases between them. The CDR3 region is CASSAGTIGNQPQHF. The CDR3 nucleotides read TGTGCCAGCAGCGCCGGGACTATAGGCAATCAGCCCCAGCATTTT.

The chain combines TRBV12-5 with TRBJ2-7, with D possibly matching TRBD1 (5 bases). CDR1 is LGHNT, CDR2 FRNRAP, per germline. CDR3 length equals 12 residues. With 1 base removed from V and 4 bases from J, the gap between germline ends came to 5 bases. The CDR3 DNA reads as TGTGCTAGTGGTTTGGACAGGTACGAGCAGTACTTC. It codes for CASGLDRYEQYF.

The V call is TRBV6-5, the J call TRBJ1-1; 7 bases align to TRBD1. The length of the CDR3 is 14 residues. Germline CDR1 reads MNHEY; CDR2 reads SVGAGI. The V segment lost 5 bases and the J segment 2 bases; nucleotides outside the gene matches: 5. The CDR3 DNA reads TGTGCCAGCAGTCCCTGGACAGGAAACACTGAAGCTTTCTTT. This gives the protein CASSPWTGNTEAFF.

The sample holds a few counts of this clone. The chain is built from TRBV14 and TRBJ1-2, with unresolved D. V lost 4 bases and J 4 bases, leaving 10 bases between the germline ends. The germline gives CDR1 SGHDN, CDR2 FVKESK. CDR3 length equals 13 residues. In DNA form, the CDR3 reads TGTGCCAGCAGCCCTGTTAACTTCTATGGCTACACCTTC. This sequence encodes CASSPVNFYGYTF.

A remark on this clone: Relative to the germline gene, one junction end is altered; a read error may explain this. The chain is built from TRBV29-1 and TRBJ2-2; a possible D gene is TRBD1 (5 bases). The CDR3 length is 12 residues. Germline V lookup: CDR1 SQVTM, CDR2 ANQGSEA. The CDR3 is CSCLGPSGELFF. CDR3 in DNA: TGTTCGTGTCTGGGGCCGTCCGGGGAGCTGTTTTTT.

This clone was seen a few times. The chain couples TRBV13 to TRBJ1-2; TRBD1 aligns across 8 bases. Trimming took 4 bases from V and 3 from J; bases not matched to a gene: 7. The CDR3 contains 15 residues. CDR1 and CDR2 (germline): PRHDT, FYEKMQ (reference sequence). The CDR3 region is CASSSLGQGDYGYTF. DNA of the CDR3: TGTGCCAGCAGCTCTTTAGGACAGGGAGACTATGGCTACACCTTC.

V usage is TRBV5-6 and J usage is TRBJ2-3; 9 positions match TRBD1. CDR3 length equals 14 residues. Trimming removed 3 bases from V and 4 bases from J; junction bases left unmatched: 3. Per germline, CDR1 SGHDT and CDR2 YYEEEE. Here the CDR3 DNA reads TGTGCCAGCAGCTGGGGACAGGGTGCAGATACGCAGTATTTT. It translates to CASSWGQGADTQYF.

This chain connects TRBV19 to TRBJ1-5; D call uncertain. The CDR3 has 13 residues. Trimming pared 5 bases from V and 5 bases from J, leaving 10 bases between. CDR1 is LNHDA, CDR2 SQIVND, per germline (reference sequence). The DNA of the CDR3 is TGTGCCAGTAGTCTACAGCCGGATCAGCCCCAGCATTTT. Translated, it gives CASSLQPDQPQHF.